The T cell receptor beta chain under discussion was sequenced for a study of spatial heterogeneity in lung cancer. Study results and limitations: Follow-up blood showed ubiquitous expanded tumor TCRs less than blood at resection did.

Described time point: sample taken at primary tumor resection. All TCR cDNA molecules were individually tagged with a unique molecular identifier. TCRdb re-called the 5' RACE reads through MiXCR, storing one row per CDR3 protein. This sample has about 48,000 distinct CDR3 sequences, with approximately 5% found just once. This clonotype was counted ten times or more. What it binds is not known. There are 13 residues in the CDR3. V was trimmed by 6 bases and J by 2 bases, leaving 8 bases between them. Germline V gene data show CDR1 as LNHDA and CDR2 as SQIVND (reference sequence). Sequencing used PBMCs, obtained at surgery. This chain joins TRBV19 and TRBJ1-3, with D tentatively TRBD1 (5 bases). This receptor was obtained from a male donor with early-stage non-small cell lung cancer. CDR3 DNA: TGTGCCAGTAGGCCGGGACCTGGAAACACCATATATTTT. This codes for CASRPGPGNTIYF.